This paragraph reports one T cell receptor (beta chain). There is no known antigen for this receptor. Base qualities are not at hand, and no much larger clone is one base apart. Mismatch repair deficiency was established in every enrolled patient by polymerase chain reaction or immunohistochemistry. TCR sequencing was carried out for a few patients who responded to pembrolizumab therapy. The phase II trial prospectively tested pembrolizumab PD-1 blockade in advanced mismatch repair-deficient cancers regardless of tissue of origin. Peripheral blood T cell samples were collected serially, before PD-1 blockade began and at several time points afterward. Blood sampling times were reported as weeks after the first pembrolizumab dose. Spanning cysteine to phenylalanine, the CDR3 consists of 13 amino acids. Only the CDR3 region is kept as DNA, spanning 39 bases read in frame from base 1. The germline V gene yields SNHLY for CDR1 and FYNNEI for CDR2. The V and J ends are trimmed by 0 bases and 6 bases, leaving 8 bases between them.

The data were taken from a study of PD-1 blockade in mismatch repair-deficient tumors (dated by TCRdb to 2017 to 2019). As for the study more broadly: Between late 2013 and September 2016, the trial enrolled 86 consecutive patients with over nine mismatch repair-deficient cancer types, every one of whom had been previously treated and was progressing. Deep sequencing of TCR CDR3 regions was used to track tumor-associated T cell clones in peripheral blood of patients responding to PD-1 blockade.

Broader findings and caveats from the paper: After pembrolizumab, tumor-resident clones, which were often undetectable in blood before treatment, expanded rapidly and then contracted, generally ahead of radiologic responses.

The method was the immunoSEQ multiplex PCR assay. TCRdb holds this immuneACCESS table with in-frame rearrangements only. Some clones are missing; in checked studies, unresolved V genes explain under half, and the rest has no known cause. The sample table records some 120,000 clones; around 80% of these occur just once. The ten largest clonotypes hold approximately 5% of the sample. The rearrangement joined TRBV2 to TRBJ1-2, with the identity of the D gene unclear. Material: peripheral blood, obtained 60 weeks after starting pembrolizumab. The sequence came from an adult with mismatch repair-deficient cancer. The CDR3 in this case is CASSEAVRDGYTF. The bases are TGTGCCAGCAGTGAAGCGGTCCGTGATGGCTACACCTTC.